The source of this T cell receptor (beta chain) is a study of blood T cell repertoires in COVID-19. About the study: The cDNA or gDNA used as material had been derived from T cells, B-cell-depleted T cells, or PBMCs.

Trimming removed 5 bases from V and 3 bases from J, with 11 bases in between. Germline CDR1 SNHLY, CDR2 FYNNEI. The CDR3 runs 14 residues. This clone was observed a few times. Data came from immunoSEQ multiplex PCR; TCRdb stores just in-frame clones and leaves some out. The sample consists of about 76,000 clones, approximately 86% of them appearing once. This chain connects TRBV2 to TRBJ2-1; D is unclear. Sequenced material: peripheral blood. The clonotype originates from a human donor in a cohort sampled during active COVID-19. DNA for the CDR3: TGTGCCAGCAGTCCCACGAGGATCTACAATGAGCAGTTCTTC. The encoded protein is CASSPTRIYNEQFF.